The TCR beta chain under discussion was sequenced for a study of blood T cell repertoires in COVID-19. Study-level information: T cells, B-cell-depleted T cells, or PBMCs supplied cDNA or gDNA.

Cohort 3 donors were reported recovered after two negative PCRs, clearance, or symptom resolution. Generated by immunoSEQ multiplex PCR, the TCRdb table keeps only in-frame clones and is missing some. This sample yields some 420,000 clones, of which more than 80% are seen a single time; roughly 1.1% belongs to the top ten. This CDR3 has 14 residues. J was trimmed by 2 bases and V by 4 bases; bases with no gene match: 3. The germline V gene has CDR1 SGHNT and CDR2 YYREEE (reference sequence). The source is a young man who had recovered from COVID-19. This chain connects TRBV5-4 to TRBJ2-3; 8 bases line up with TRBD2. The sample taken for sequencing was PBMCs or T cells enriched from blood (not recorded which). As DNA, the CDR3 is TGTGCCAGCAGCCCGGGGGGGATCACAGATACGCAGTATTTT. This encodes CASSPGGITDTQYF.